This paragraph covers one TCR beta chain sequence. What this receptor recognizes is not known. This sample was included in a study of cytomegalovirus exposure and HLA in healthy donors listed by TCRdb under 2017. About the study as a whole: According to an earlier analysis of a few hundred of the donors, 150 million to 200 million T cells yielded some 120 million unique TCR beta sequences and approximately 300 Gb of sequence data. An early release covering some 640 HLA-typed donors comprised 250 to 350 gigabases of sequencing data and 65 million to 100 million unique TCR sequences. The genetic ancestry cluster associated with self-reported Caucasian donors included about 84% of the approximately 430 genotyped donors. The aim of the study was to test whether cataloging public T cell receptors could identify signatures of past pathogen exposure. The study profiled the T cell repertoires of under 850 subjects by immunosequencing and related them to cytomegalovirus serostatus. A separate validation cohort of 100 to 150 different subjects was used in addition to the approximately 670-subject first cohort. To predict cytomegalovirus infection status, the study brought together high-throughput TCR immunosequencing, statistical association of individual TCRs with disease status, and machine learning. A later analysis re-analyzed previously published TCR beta repertoires from approximately 670 donors and added high-resolution HLA genotyping to study TCR occurrence patterns. Rather than using new phenotypic data, the later analysis identified candidate immune exposures from TCR beta sequences and from how often those sequences occurred across donors. In an earlier analysis of 587 of the donors, high-throughput TCR beta sequencing was used to judge whether each TCR beta V gene segment behaved as functional or pseudogenic. Donor age, sex, ethnicity and CMV serostatus were compiled together with the repertoire data. A later genetic analysis used genome-wide SNP genotypes for about 65% of the 666 donors, treating that subset as a discovery cohort. Every repertoire in the discovery cohort had been generated on one and the same sequencing platform. HLA typing included class I and class II loci at four-digit resolution. Typing coverage differed by locus: A, B, C, DRB1 and DQB1 were typed in roughly 620-630 donors, DQA1 in about 510, DPA1 in roughly 590, and DPB1 in 450 to 480. Roughly 5 DR-DQ haplotypes were handled as single units for association and clustering because linkage in the cohort was strong. Among under 450 genotyped donors of the cohort, an average of about 240,000 unique TCR beta nucleotide sequences were sequenced per donor, 15% to 20% of them non-productive. The investigation overall reported the following: In vitro tests confirmed that a few of the cytomegalovirus-associated TCR beta chains recognize cytomegalovirus antigens. Specific HLA alleles were associated with 15,000 to 20,000 TCR beta sequences at a false discovery rate of 0.05 in a later analysis. It was suggested by the authors that the approach could potentially be generalized to other disease states and immunological phenotypes. The study gave a list of some 150 TCR beta chains associated with cytomegalovirus. A further reported finding was that TCR beta sequences accurately predicted the HLA-A and HLA-B alleles for most subjects in the first cohort. An association between a missense DCLRE1C variant and V-gene and J-gene trimming of TCR beta chains was found in a later genetic analysis and replicated in an independent cohort. Presence/absence analyses assumed roughly uniform sequencing depth across donors, an assumption that may not hold. In an earlier analysis of about 540 of the donors, most TCR beta V segments were observed in productive rearrangements about 87% or about 30% of the time, broadly matching IMGT annotations. Across donors, most TCR sequences were observed very rarely, whereas some public TCRs were present in many individuals. According to a later analysis, TCR association rates differed among HLA loci, with DRB1 alleles showing the most associated TCRs and HLA-C alleles showing the fewest. Correlated functional status among segregating V segments might be attributable to linkage disequilibrium, but an unknown experimental factor could not be ruled out. According to a later analysis, parvovirus B19, influenza, CMV and Epstein-Barr virus appeared linked to several top co-occurrence clusters. The only immune exposure information available for the cohort was CMV serostatus. A later analysis found that HLA-associated TCR beta chains were more clonally expanded and had lower generation probabilities than equally common non-associated chains. Because counts were too low, some 17 rarely observed V segments, including chromosome 9 orphons, were left out of the earlier analysis of over 550 of the donors. In a later analysis, most CMV-associated TCR beta chains were found to appear HLA-restricted, with HLA associations seemingly driven largely by CMV exposure. Cytomegalovirus status was reported to be diagnosed by the classifier with high specificity and sensitivity in both the original and validation cohorts. Because HLA typing was missing for some donors at each locus, association tests included only the typed subset. This cohort had only TCR beta chains sequenced, and the lack of alpha or paired-chain data limited which features could be detected. According to a later genetic analysis, donors in an Asian-associated ancestry cluster had fewer N-insertions in productive TCRs than the roughly 670-donor mean. The sequencing pipeline was judged likely to have produced a cluster of highly shared sequence variants as a technical artifact. When HLA alleles, especially DR and DQ, strongly co-occurred, TCR associations were difficult to assign to individual alleles.

The cohort comprised some 680 healthy bone marrow donors. At the time of sampling, all cohort members were nominally healthy, though unrecorded immune exposures were likely present. The donor was CMV seropositive and belonged to the group of more than 250 seropositive cohort members. A peripheral blood sample was collected from each donor, and TCR beta sequencing was performed on peripheral blood mononuclear cells. Genomic DNA extraction from the blood cell samples was performed with the Qiagen DNeasy Blood Extraction Kit. Libraries were constructed by the immunoSEQ multiplex PCR assay. For the multiplex PCR, a mixture combining 60 forward primers for TCR Vbeta segments and 13 reverse primers for TCR Jbeta segments was used. A multiplex PCR assay on genomic DNA amplified the CDR3 region of rearranged TCR beta genes. Amplified TCR beta libraries were sequenced as 87-base-pair reads on the Illumina HiSeq System. Per the authors' processing: Across the roughly 600 repertoires, a later analysis counted approximately 75 million unique TCR beta chains, 9.5 million to 12 million of which were shared by at least two donors. Raw reads were error-corrected and collapsed into unique sequences by a nearest-neighbor algorithm in which closely related sequences were merged to remove PCR and sequencing errors. To assign V, D and J gene segments, CDR3 sequences were aligned to IMGT reference sequences. For a sequence to be retained, at least a six-nucleotide match to both a V gene segment and a J gene segment was required. Rearrangements were called productive when the CDR3 lacked stop codons and stayed in frame with V and J; all others were non-productive. CDR3 was defined by IMGT convention, running from the second conserved V-encoded cysteine to the conserved J-encoded phenylalanine. Sequences without an unambiguous match to a single V gene segment were excluded from the earlier analysis of 450 to 650 of the donors. In an earlier analysis of around 600 of the donors, V segments were called functional above 56.7% productive rearrangements and were called segregating when the between-donor standard deviation exceeded 5%. A statistical classification framework was built to diagnose cytomegalovirus status from the catalog of TCR beta chain sequences. V and J gene assignment, in a later analysis, came from comparing TCR nucleotide sequences with IMGT/GENE-DB human TR gene sequences. The TCRdist pipeline was used in a later analysis to assign CDR3 sequences and most-parsimonious VDJ recombination scenarios. In a later analysis, each TCR beta chain was defined by its CDR3 amino acid sequence together with its V-gene family, and reads lacking a unique V-gene family were excluded. To address suspected cross-contamination and a sequencing artifact, a later analysis removed several hundred highly shared, low-generation-probability nucleotide sequences. A later analysis calculated a clonal expansion index for each public chain from normalized within-repertoire ranks of inferred template counts. Generation probabilities in a later analysis came from a VDJ recombination model fitted to out-of-frame rearrangements, and those results were checked against IGoR. In a later analysis, TCR-TCR, TCR-HLA and TCR-CMV co-occurrence was scored with hypergeometric tests, and a repertoire-size bias correction was applied to TCR pairs. False discovery rates were estimated in a later analysis by permuting HLA or CMV assignments 20 times. In a later analysis, co-occurring TCRs were grouped with DBSCAN, and TCRdist sequence similarity was added when clustering was performed within HLA-allele-positive subsets. Co-occurrence clustering excluded repertoires with fewer than 30,000 or more than 120,000 public chains, plus five with anomalous nucleotide sharing. This immuneACCESS table, as held by TCRdb, lists in-frame sequences with V and J called but not all clones. Of the missing ones, under half trace to an unresolved V gene in checked studies; the others have no known cause. From that table come the V and J calls and clone size; the DNA was used to work out D and trimming. The sample's own table lists roughly 220,000 clones. The ten largest clones represent 0.9% to 1.4% of the sample.

Sequenced: PBMCs. The sequence was obtained from a girl aged 2 to 10 in good health and CMV-seropositive.

The sequenced DNA is TGCGCCAGCAGCGGGGGGACCTCTTCCTACGAGCAGTACTTC. The encoded protein is CASSGGTSSYEQYF. The rearranged segments are TRBV5-1 and TRBJ2-7; the D gene is perhaps TRBD2, on 6 matching bases. V and J are truncated by 4 bases and 1 base respectively, leaving an intervening sequence of 12 bases. Spanning cysteine to phenylalanine, the CDR3 consists of 14 amino acids. Only the CDR3 part of the read is kept: 42 bases, read in frame from the first base. CDR1 and CDR2 are read off the germline V gene as SGHRS and YFSETQ.